These 29 T cell receptor beta chains originate from one sample sequenced in a study of T cell changes during pregnancy in multiple sclerosis. Libraries were prepared by immunoSEQ multiplex PCR; TCRdb keeps only in-frame clonotypes and omits some of them. The data hold tens of thousands of clones, with roughly 90% observed a single time. This specimen consisted of peripheral blood, obtained in the first trimester of pregnancy. The origin of the receptors is a female donor in good health, enrolled as a control in a pregnancy study.

The rearrangement joins TRBV7-9 to TRBJ1-5, with 8 bases identical to TRBD1. Germline V gene sequence: CDR1 SEHNR, CDR2 FQNEAQ (reference sequence). Trimming cost V 5 bases and J 7 bases; bases outside gene matches: 7. This CDR3 is built from 14 residues. CDR3 region: CASSPLDREQPQHF. CDR3 bases: TGTGCCAGCAGCCCCCTGGACAGGGAACAGCCCCAGCATTTT.

The chain carries TRBV7-2 and TRBJ2-3, with a tentative D call TRBD1 (5 bases). V lost 4 bases to trimming and J lost 4 bases, with 15 bases between them. The CDR3 runs to 15 residues. Germline CDR1 SGHTA, CDR2 FQGNSA. CDR3 in DNA: TGTGCCAGCAGCTCGCCCGCCACGACAGCAGATACGCAGTATTTT. It translates to CASSSPATTADTQYF.

V and J are TRBV6-5 and TRBJ2-2; 11 nucleotides align to TRBD2. The CDR3 runs to 15 residues. Trimming cost V 6 bases and J 6 bases; bases outside gene matches: 6. In germline, CDR1 is MNHEY, CDR2 SVGAGI. The CDR3 spells CASSLGLADSGELFF. As DNA, the CDR3 is TGTGCCAGCAGCCTGGGACTAGCGGACTCCGGGGAGCTGTTTTTT.

The chain recombines TRBV2 with TRBJ2-1, with 9 nucleotides matching TRBD1. The CDR3 length is 13 residues. V shed 10 bases, J shed 8 bases, and the junction held 9 bases outside the gene matches. Germline CDR1 reads SNHLY; CDR2 reads FYNNEI. In nucleotides, the CDR3 is TGTGCCAACGCCGGGACAGGGACCCATGAGCAGTTCTTC. Translating it yields CANAGTGTHEQFF.

The chain joins TRBV5-1 to TRBJ2-5, with 8 nucleotides matching TRBD1. This CDR3 comprises 18 residues. The V segment lost 1 base and the J segment 3 bases; nucleotides outside the gene matches: 14. Germline CDR1 SGHRS, CDR2 YFSETQ. This CDR3 is CASSLQPAPGQGEETQYF. The CDR3 coding sequence is TGCGCCAGCAGCTTGCAGCCCGCTCCAGGACAGGGTGAAGAGACCCAGTACTTC.

This chain uses TRBV6-6 with TRBJ1-5, with a tentative D call TRBD1 (5 bases). Trimming shortened V by 0 bases and J by 3 bases, and 12 bases separated the two germline ends. This CDR3 has 16 residues. Per germline, CDR1 MNHNY and CDR2 SVGAGI (reference sequence). CDR3 residues: CASSYSTTAFNQPQHF. The CDR3 DNA reads TGTGCCAGCAGTTACTCGACGACAGCTTTCAATCAGCCCCAGCATTTT.

The chain uses TRBV5-4 and TRBJ1-6, with D possibly TRBD1 on 6 matching bases. Germline V gene lookup returns CDR1 SGHNT and CDR2 YYREEE (reference sequence). Trimming cost V 4 bases and J 3 bases, with 14 bases left between them. This CDR3 is built from 16 residues. The CDR3 bases are TGTGCCAGCAGCCCCCGGACAGAAGACTATAATTCACCCCTCCACTTT. This gives the protein CASSPRTEDYNSPLHF.

J is TRBJ1-2 and V is TRBV6-1, with a tentative D call TRBD1 (5 bases). V was pared by 2 bases and J by 6 bases, with 10 bases between. Germline V lookup: CDR1 MNHNS, CDR2 SASEGT. There are 13 residues in the CDR3. This CDR3 is CASSEYGADGYTF. DNA for the CDR3: TGTGCCAGCAGTGAATATGGGGCCGATGGCTACACCTTC.

The chain recombines TRBV28 with TRBJ2-7, with 12 bases identical to TRBD2. The CDR3 sequence is 14 residues long. Trimming cost V 3 bases and J 7 bases; bases outside gene matches: 4. The germline CDR1 and CDR2 sequences are MDHEN and SYDVKM. CDR3 nucleotide sequence: TGTGCCAGCAGTTTCGTGACTAGCGGGAGTGAGCAGTACTTC. Translating it yields CASSFVTSGSEQYF.

As concerns this clone: The same CDR3 arises from other DNA sequences in this sample as well. V usage is TRBV21-1 and J usage is TRBJ1-4. TRBV21-1 is described as a pseudogene. The CDR3 is made up of 15 amino acids. CDR3 nucleotide sequence: TGTGCCAGCAGCAAAGCAACGGACTACCACGAGAAACTGTTTTTT. It codes for CASSKATDYHEKLFF.

Points on this clone: A junction end diverges from the germline sequence, so it may reflect a read error. The chain employs TRBV29-1 and TRBJ2-7; 7 positions match TRBD2. The V gene's germline CDR1 is SQVTM and CDR2 ANQGSEA. There are 14 residues in the CDR3. The CDR3 sequence: CSVEAGGPSFEQYF. CDR3 DNA: TGCAGCGTTGAAGCGGGAGGACCATCCTTCGAGCAGTACTTC.

J is TRBJ2-5 and V is TRBV6-1, with 7 bases lining up with TRBD2. The germline V gene has CDR1 MNHNS and CDR2 SASEGT. Trimming took 4 bases from V and 4 from J; bases not matched to a gene: 9. The length of the CDR3 is 15 residues. The CDR3: CASSVSAGGGETQYF. CDR3 DNA: TGTGCCAGCAGTGTCTCAGCGGGCGGGGGAGAGACCCAGTACTTC.

This chain uses TRBV6-5 with TRBJ1-2; D is undetermined. The CDR3 runs 13 residues. V was shortened by 2 bases and J by 6 bases, with 10 bases between the two germline ends. Per the germline V gene, CDR1 is MNHEY and CDR2 is SVGAGI. This CDR3 is CASSYEFADGYTF. For the CDR3, the DNA is TGTGCCAGCAGTTACGAATTCGCGGATGGCTACACCTTC.

The chain employs TRBV6-1 and TRBJ1-2; perhaps TRBD1 as D (6 bases). The V gene's germline CDR1 is MNHNS and CDR2 SASEGT. The V end lost 5 bases, the J end lost 3 bases, and 16 bases lay between the germline ends. The CDR3 loop spans 15 amino acids. CDR3 bases: TGTGCCAGCAGTAAAAGGGACAACCTGGACTATGGCTACACCTTC. It encodes CASSKRDNLDYGYTF.

The V call is TRBV4-1, the J call TRBJ2-3; possibly TRBD2 for D (5 bases). Germline V gives CDR1 MGHRA, CDR2 YSYEKL. The CDR3 has 12 amino acids. V gave up 0 bases and J gave up 13 bases, with 11 bases separating them. CDR3 loop: CASSQELALKYF. CDR3 DNA: TGCGCCAGCAGCCAAGAGCTAGCATTGAAGTATTTT.

This clone was seen just once. The chain combines TRBV5-4 with TRBJ2-7; tentatively, D is TRBD1 (5 bases). The germline V gene encodes CDR1 SGHNT and CDR2 YYREEE (reference sequence). The CDR3 contains 15 residues. V gave up 0 bases and J gave up 1 base, with 11 bases separating them. CDR3 in DNA: TGTGCCAGCAGCTTGGAACAGGACCGTTCCTACGAGCAGTACTTC. Amino acids: CASSLEQDRSYEQYF.

This clone is a singleton in its sample. V is TRBV7-6 and J is TRBJ2-2, with 8 bases matching TRBD1. V shed 5 bases, J shed 1 base, and the junction held 3 bases outside the gene matches. The germline CDR1 and CDR2 sequences are SGHVS and FNYEAQ. The CDR3 is 15 residues long. The CDR3 DNA reads as TGTGCCAGCAGCCCCGGGACAGGGAACACCGGGGAGCTGTTTTTT. This translates into CASSPGTGNTGELFF.

The chain joins TRBV7-6 to TRBJ2-3, with TRBD1 matching over 7 bases. The germline V gene encodes CDR1 SGHVS and CDR2 FNYEAQ. J gave up 3 bases and V 6 bases, and 6 bases lay outside the gene matches. The CDR3 is 14 amino acids. Here the CDR3 reads CASRRGRATDTQYF. In DNA form, the CDR3 reads TGTGCCAGCAGGAGGGGGCGGGCTACAGATACGCAGTATTTT.

The chain couples TRBV11-2 to TRBJ2-3; the match to TRBD2 covers 8 bases. Germline-derived CDR1 and CDR2 are SGHAT and FQNNGV. V shed 1 base and J 5 bases; nucleotides not matched to a gene: 2. This CDR3 is built from 14 residues. The CDR3, as DNA: TGTGCCAGCAGCTTAGCGGGAGGGAGAGATACGCAGTATTTT. It is translated as CASSLAGGRDTQYF.

This clone came up once. This chain links TRBV6-6 with TRBJ1-2; D is unresolved. The V gene's germline CDR1 is MNHNY and CDR2 SVGAGI (reference sequence). V was clipped by 2 bases and J by 2 bases, with 9 bases between them. The CDR3 runs to 14 residues. The CDR3 coding sequence is TGTGCCAGCAGTTACGGAACAGCCAACTATGGCTACACCTTC. It is translated as CASSYGTANYGYTF.

V is TRBV13 and J is TRBJ2-1; 9 nucleotides line up with TRBD1. From germline, CDR1 is PRHDT and CDR2 FYEKMQ (reference sequence). This CDR3 has 15 residues. V lost 5 bases and J lost 8; bases outside the gene matches: 10. The CDR3 here is CASSHLTGGTDEQFF. The CDR3 region has the DNA TGTGCCAGCAGCCATTTGACAGGGGGAACAGATGAGCAGTTCTTC.

This clone appeared once. The rearrangement uses TRBV19 and TRBJ2-2; 7 bases are shared with TRBD1. From germline, CDR1 is LNHDA and CDR2 SQIVND (reference sequence). Unmatched junction bases numbered 7, after V lost 5 bases and J lost 4 bases. This CDR3 has 15 amino acids. The CDR3 nucleotides are TGTGCCAGTAGTGTGGGACAGTCAGGCACCGGGGAGCTGTTTTTT. The encoded protein is CASSVGQSGTGELFF.

This chain uses TRBV19 with TRBJ2-7, with 8 bases fitting TRBD1. Germline V lookup: CDR1 LNHDA, CDR2 SQIVND (reference sequence). CDR3 size: 16 residues. Trimming cost V 6 bases and J 2 bases; bases outside gene matches: 12. The chain's CDR3 is CASSRSRGTGTYEQYF. CDR3 nucleotide sequence: TGTGCCAGTAGCAGAAGCCGGGGGACAGGAACCTACGAGCAGTACTTC. Supplemented by reference TRBV19 and TRBJ2-7, the full variable domain reads DGGITQSPKYLFRKEGQNVTLSCEQNLNHDAMYWYRQDPGQGLRLIYYSQIVNDFQKGDIAEGYSVSREKKESFPLTVTSAQKNPTAFYLCASSRSRGTGTYEQYFGPGTRLTVT.

The genes are TRBV11-3 and TRBJ2-1, with D possibly TRBD2 on 5 matching bases. CDR1 is SGHNT, CDR2 YENEEA, per germline. The CDR3 contains 14 residues. With 3 bases removed from V and 5 bases from J, the gap between germline ends came to 11 bases. This chain's CDR3 is CASSFRTFNNEQFF. The CDR3 coding sequence is TGTGCCAGCAGCTTCAGGACTTTTAACAATGAGCAGTTCTTC.

The chain recombines TRBV20-1 with TRBJ2-3, with D perhaps matching TRBD1 (6 bases). CDR3 length: 11 amino acids. V lost 6 bases and J lost 6, with 10 bases in between. Germline V lookup: CDR1 DFQATT, CDR2 SNEGSKA (reference sequence). The CDR3 DNA sequence: TGCAGTGCCGCTAGGGGGGATACGCAGTATTTT. Its translation is CSAARGDTQYF.

The DNA for the CDR3 is TGCGCCAGCAGCTCGTTAGGGACAGCCAACACTGAAGCTTTCTTT. Its translation is CASSSLGTANTEAFF. The chain uses TRBV5-1 and TRBJ1-1; 7 bases agree with TRBD1. Trimming cost V 3 bases and J 2 bases; bases outside gene matches: 7. Looked up from germline, CDR1 is SGHRS and CDR2 is YFSETQ. The CDR3 spans 15 residues.

This clone has only a few counts. The genes are TRBV19 and TRBJ2-2, with D maybe TRBD1 (5 bases). The CDR3 has 16 amino acids. V was clipped by 2 bases and J by 2 bases, with 12 bases between them. CDR1 LNHDA and CDR2 SQIVND come from the germline V gene (reference sequence). The CDR3 loop reads CASSIPRTLNTGELFF. The CDR3 DNA follows: TGTGCCAGTAGTATACCTCGGACACTTAACACCGGGGAGCTGTTTTTT.

The gene calls are TRBV6-1 and TRBJ1-1, with a tentative D call TRBD1 (5 bases). Trimming removed 10 bases from V and 1 base from J, with 13 bases in between. CDR3 size: 13 residues. Germline V CDR1 and CDR2: MNHNS, SASEGT. CDR3 nucleotides: TGTGCCATACCATGGGGGGGGAACACTGAAGCTTTCTTT. It encodes CAIPWGGNTEAFF.

The CDR3, as DNA: TGTGCCATCAGTGAAGCAGTCAGCGTCATATCGAACTACGAGCAGTACTTC. Translating gives CAISEAVSVISNYEQYF. The chain joins TRBV10-3 to TRBJ2-7; D unclear. Trimming stripped 3 bases from V and 3 bases from J, with 21 bases between. The CDR3 totals 17 residues. Germline-derived CDR1 and CDR2 are ENHRY and SYGVKD.